This TCR beta chain was sequenced for a study of T cells after yellow fever vaccination (dated by TCRdb to about 2019). At the level of the whole study: Libraries from fractions with low cell numbers were prepared with the SMART-Seq v4 Ultra Low Input RNA kit. To follow T-cell clones before and after both primary and booster YFV17D yellow fever vaccination, bulk TCR alpha and beta repertoires underwent longitudinal sequencing. Blood was drawn at multiple timepoints before and after primary and secondary immunization, with bulk PBMC replicates and cell subsets isolated. The cohort comprised two healthy male donors, one aged 18 to 30 and one aged 30 to 40 years. Points the paper makes about the study in general: A small share of clonotypes was detected in both CD4 and CD8 compartments, with the overlap likely arising from convergent recombination. Computational filtering was required because FACS-sorted repertoires could contain abundant contaminating clonotypes from the bulk population. Most clones expanded after primary vaccination (approximately 95% of CD4 and 88% of CD8) were re-detected after the booster, suggesting that broad memory maintenance occurred. Because the study included only two donors, the extent to which the findings can be generalized is limited. Compared with the primary T-cell response, the secondary T-cell response was weaker but faster, peaking on day 5 rather than day 15.

Note on this clonotype: The specificity of this receptor is unknown. No base quality values were provided; no much bigger clone lies one nucleotide off.

Synthesis of TCR cDNA relied on 5'RACE template switching, a step that introduced a universal primer site along with unique molecular identifiers. Priming of cDNA synthesis was performed from both the TCR alpha and TCR beta constant segments. Libraries were amplified in two PCR steps, with sample barcodes and sequencing adapters added in the second step. Sequencing of the libraries was done on either Illumina HiSeq 2500 (2x100 bp) or NovaSeq (2x150 bp). On the study's bioinformatics: MIGEC handled demultiplexing of reads and collapsing into UMI consensus sequences, while MiXCR performed V(D)J alignment. Clonotypes responding to the vaccine were identified with edgeR on replicate PBMC samples, with the criteria of FDR below 0.01 and a log2 fold change above 5 up to day 15. Each bulk clonotype was labeled CD4 or CD8 based on which sequenced repertoire, CD4 or CD8, contained the clonotype at higher abundance. TCRdb reanalyzed the raw reads on its own, using fastp at Q25 for trimming and MiXCR for clone calling, and kept in-frame beta chains. Every distinct CDR3 protein forms one entry, paired with its most common genes and DNA. It is TCRdb's table, rather than the study itself, that gives the V and J calls and clone size. The sample has hundreds of thousands of distinct CDR3 sequences on record, 17% of them singletons. The ten most abundant clones make up 15% to 20% of the sample.

What this sample's treatment or condition label stands for: live attenuated yellow fever vaccine strain. Two biological replicates of bulk PBMCs were collected at each blood-draw timepoint. PBMCs were isolated from peripheral blood using a standard Ficoll-Paque protocol. RNA was extracted with TriZol from bulk PBMCs, CD4 and CD8 fractions, and dextramer-positive and dextramer-negative fractions. The TCR comes from a man aged 18 to 29 who received the YFV17D yellow fever vaccine. Sequenced here: PBMCs, sampled around 5 days after the first yellow fever vaccination.

The bases read TGCGCCAGCGGAAGTTACAGGGTGGGCGCGGATGAGCAGTTCTTC. Translated, this is CASGSYRVGADEQFF. The receptor chain draws on TRBV5-1 and TRBJ2-1; the best D guess is TRBD1, with 6 bases matching. Counted from cysteine to phenylalanine, this CDR3 has 15 amino acids. Left in the record is the CDR3 DNA by itself, 45 bases read in frame from the first base. Cut back by 7 bases and 8 bases, the V and J ends lie 22 bases apart. The germline V gene gives CDR1 as SGHRS and CDR2 as YFSETQ.